This TCR beta chain was recorded in a study of graft-versus-host responses after intestinal transplantation. Only in-frame clones appear in the TCRdb table, and some are missing; sequencing was by immunoSEQ multiplex PCR. This table holds roughly 77,000 clones, 89% found once. Study findings and constraints: Declines in HvG clones occurring early post-transplant were associated with peak circulating GvH clone levels. Researchers found GvH clones in recipient marrow, and some showed up first in ileum or blood.

This clone appeared a single time. Its antigen remains unidentified. This specimen consisted of unstimulated CD8+ T cells sorted from spleen or lymph node cells, obtained before intestinal transplant. This TCR came from a human donor who received an intestinal transplant.

Here the CDR3 DNA reads TGTGCCAGCAGGACTAGGAGGGGGGAGCTGTTTTTT. Its translation: CASRTRRGELFF. The chain combines TRBV11-2 with TRBJ2-2, with a weak D call TRBD2 (6 bases). Trimming took 6 bases from V and 8 from J, leaving 10 bases between them. The CDR3 sequence is 12 residues long. Germline lookup yields CDR1 SGHAT and CDR2 FQNNGV.